This is a list of T cell receptor beta chains from one sample in a study of human T cells and chemical hapten exposure. MiXCR, run by TCRdb on the RACE reads, gives a single entry per CDR3 protein. The table has approximately 71,000 distinct CDR3 sequences, 8.5% to 14% seen once. Sequenced here: whole blood, sampled in connection with sensitization to the hapten diphenylcyclopropenone (DPC). The receptors shown here come from a woman aged 50 to 60 with alopecia areata. Some clones in this sample may be carry-over from other donors' samples. Each CDR3 is given with its conserved first and last residue. D genes are given only for firm matches. Size tells how often a clone was seen (once, few, many) or the class of an expanded clone, and some rows leave it out.

.	TRBV12-3/TRBV12-4	many	TRBJ2-2	TGTGCCAGCAGTTTCGGATACACCGGGGAGCTGTTTTTT	CASSFGYTGELFF
.	TRBV27	.	TRBJ2-1	TGTGCCAGCAGTTTATACGTGCACAATGAGCAGTTCTTC	CASSLYVHNEQFF
.	TRBV12-3/TRBV12-4	few	TRBJ2-5	TGTGCCAGCAGTTTAGTAGGGGAGACCCAGTACTTC	CASSLVGETQYF
.	TRBV28	.	TRBJ2-5	TGTGCCAGCAGTTCCCCCCCGGGGGAGTCCCAGTACTTC	CASSSPPGESQYF
TRBD1	TRBV7-2	.	TRBJ2-7	TGTGCCAGCAGCACGACCGGGACAGCCCTCTACGAGCAGTACTTC	CASSTTGTALYEQYF
.	TRBV10-1	many	TRBJ1-6	TGCGCCAGCAGTGAAGGTGGATCGGCACCACCCCTCCACTTT	CASSEGGSAPPLHF
TRBD2	TRBV4-1	many	TRBJ2-3	TGCGCCAGCAGCCAAGTGAATAGCGGGGAGCCTACGCAGTATTTT	CASSQVNSGEPTQYF
.	TRBV7-8	many	TRBJ1-2	TGTGCCAGCAGCCCAACTCGAAACATGGCGGGCTATGGCTACACCTTC	CASSPTRNMAGYGYTF
.	TRBV7-2	few	TRBJ1-2	TGTGCCAGCAGCTTAGACTTACTCAACTATGGCTACACCTTC	CASSLDLLNYGYTF
TRBD1	TRBV15	few	TRBJ2-1	TGTGCCACCAGCGAAGGGGCGGCAGGGGGCAATGAGCAGTTCTTC	CATSEGAAGGNEQFF
.	TRBV7-2	few	TRBJ2-5	TGTGCCAGCAGCTTAACTTCAGGAGCGTACCAAGAGACCCAGTACTTC	CASSLTSGAYQETQYF